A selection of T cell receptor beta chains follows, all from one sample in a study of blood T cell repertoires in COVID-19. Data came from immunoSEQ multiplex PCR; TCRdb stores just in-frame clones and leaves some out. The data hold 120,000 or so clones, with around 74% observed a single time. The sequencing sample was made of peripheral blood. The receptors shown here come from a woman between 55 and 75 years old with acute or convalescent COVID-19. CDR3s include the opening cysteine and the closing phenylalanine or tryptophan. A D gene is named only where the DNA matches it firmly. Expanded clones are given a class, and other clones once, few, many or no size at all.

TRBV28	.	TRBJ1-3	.	TGTGCCAGCAGTACGGGGGGACCATCTGGAAACACCATATATTTT	CASSTGGPSGNTIYF
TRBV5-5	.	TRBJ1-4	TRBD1	TGTGCCAGCAGCTTGGGGCAGGGGGCGCGGGAAAAACTGTTTTTT	CASSLGQGAREKLFF
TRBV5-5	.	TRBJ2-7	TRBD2	TGTGCCAGCAGCTTGCTGGCTAGCGGGGGCCCGGGGAGGACTTACGAGCAGTACTTC	CASSLLASGGPGRTYEQYF
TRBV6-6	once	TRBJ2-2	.	TGTGCCACCTCAGGGTTACGGAACACCGGGGAGCTGTTTTTT	CATSGLRNTGELFF
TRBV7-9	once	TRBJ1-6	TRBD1	TGTGCCAGCAGTGGACAGGGCCCCTTCTCCTATAATTCACCCCTCCACTTT	CASSGQGPFSYNSPLHF
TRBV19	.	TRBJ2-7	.	TGTGCCAGTAGTACCGGGACCCAGGGGACGGAGCAGTACTTC	CASSTGTQGTEQYF
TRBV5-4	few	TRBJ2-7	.	TGTGCCAGCAGCTTGCAAGACACTTCCTACGAGCAGTACTTC	CASSLQDTSYEQYF
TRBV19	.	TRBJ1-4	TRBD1	TGTGCCAGTAGTAGGGACAGGGTATGGGCTAATGAAAAACTGTTTTTT	CASSRDRVWANEKLFF
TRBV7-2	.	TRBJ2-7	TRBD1	TGTGCCAGCAGCTTCTTAGGGGGCTCCCTGCTCTACGAGCAGTACTTC	CASSFLGGSLLYEQYF
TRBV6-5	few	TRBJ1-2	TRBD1	TGTGCCAGCATCCTCTCGACAGGGAACAACTATGGCTACACCTTC	CASILSTGNNYGYTF
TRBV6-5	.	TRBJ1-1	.	TGTGCCAGCAGCCCCATTTCTGAAGCTTTCTTT	CASSPISEAFF
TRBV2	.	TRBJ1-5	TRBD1	TGTGCCAGCAGTTCGGGACAGATTTATCAGCCCCAGCATTTT	CASSSGQIYQPQHF
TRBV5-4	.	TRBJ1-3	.	TGTGCCAGCAGCTTGGACCCACTTTCAGGAAACACCATATATTTT	CASSLDPLSGNTIYF
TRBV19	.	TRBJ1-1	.	TGTGCCAGTAGCCCCCGGTTGGGGCTTCGAGCTTTCTTT	CASSPRLGLRAFF
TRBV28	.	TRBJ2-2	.	TGTGCCAGCAGTACCCGATATCGGCGGGCCGACGGAACCGGGGAGCTGTTTTTT	CASSTRYRRADGTGELFF
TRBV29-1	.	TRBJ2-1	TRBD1	TGCAGCGTTGAGGGGACAGGGGGCTTGGAGCAGTTCTTC	CSVEGTGGLEQFF
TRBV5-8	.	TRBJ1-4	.	TGTGCCAGCAGCTTCCGGGACACCACACAGGGACCCAATGAAAAACTGTTTTTT	CASSFRDTTQGPNEKLFF
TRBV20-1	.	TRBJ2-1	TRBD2	TGCAGTGCTGGCGTAGCGGGGGAGCAGTTCTTC	CSAGVAGEQFF
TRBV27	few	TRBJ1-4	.	TGTGCCAGCAGATCCCAGGGGCTCATTAATGAAAAACTGTTTTTT	CASRSQGLINEKLFF
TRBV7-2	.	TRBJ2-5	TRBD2	TGTGCCAGCAGCCCTTCGACTAGCGGGGGCCTCCAAGAGACCCAGTACTTC	CASSPSTSGGLQETQYF
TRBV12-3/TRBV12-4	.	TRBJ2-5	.	TGTGCCAGCAGTTTCTTTTCAGGAGAGACCCAGTACTTC	CASSFFSGETQYF
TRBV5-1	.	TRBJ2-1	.	TGCGCCAGCACCGTTACTCTCAATCTCTACAATGAGCAGTTCTTC	CASTVTLNLYNEQFF
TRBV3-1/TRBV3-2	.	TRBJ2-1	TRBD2	TGTGCCAGCAGCCGGACTAGCGGGGGTAGAGGTGAGCAGTTCTTC	CASSRTSGGRGEQFF